This T cell receptor (beta chain) originates from a study of cytomegalovirus exposure and HLA in healthy donors. This clone was seen a handful of times. What it recognizes is unknown. Germline V CDR1 and CDR2: MDHEN, SYDVKM. The CDR3 loop spans 15 amino acids. V lost 5 bases and J lost 4; bases outside the gene matches: 6. The study, taken as a whole, reports: Cytomegalovirus status was reportedly diagnosed by the classifier with high sensitivity and specificity. Several of the most significant clusters appeared linked to common viral pathogens, based on a later analysis. Some TCR beta chains (approximately 180 of them) were listed as cytomegalovirus-associated. Earlier findings revealed that most TCR beta V segments proved productive either about 87% or about 30% of the time.

PCR involved 60 Vbeta and 13 Jbeta primers. Measured with immunoSEQ multiplex PCR; TCRdb has only the in-frame clones, and not every one. The sample has over 110,000 clones, about four fifths seen once. This chain joins TRBV28 and TRBJ1-5, with 9 bases fitting TRBD1. The sequencing sample was made of PBMCs. This receptor was taken from a man aged 35 to 55 in good health and CMV-seronegative. The CDR3 loop reads CASSPTGQGNQPQHF. Here the CDR3 DNA reads TGTGCCAGCAGTCCCACGGGACAGGGAAATCAGCCCCAGCATTTT.